The sequence of this T cell receptor (beta chain) was determined in a study of T-cell reconstitution after alpha-beta-depleted transplantation in children. This clonotype was seen a handful of times. Germline V lookup: CDR1 SEHNR, CDR2 FQNEAQ (reference sequence). Trimming removed 2 bases at V and 3 bases at J, with 17 bases between. This CDR3 region has 16 residues. Preparation of the TCRbeta library used unique molecular identifiers. From the PCR reads, TCRdb called clonotypes with MiXCR, one entry per CDR3 protein. The table lists about 540,000 distinct CDR3 sequences, around 17% of them singletons, with 2.5% to 3.5% in the top ten.

The TCR originated in a human donor who donated a stem cell graft to a child with acute lymphoblastic leukemia. This chain uses TRBV7-9 with TRBJ2-7; TRBD1 or TRBD2 may be the D gene (5 bases each). The material sequenced was PBMCs from the stem cell graft donor, taken from the stem cell graft. The CDR3 DNA reads as TGTGCCAGCAGCTTACTAGGGGTGGAGCGGAACTACGAGCAGTACTTC. This encodes CASSLLGVERNYEQYF.